One sample yielded the 15 T cell receptor beta chains listed below, sequenced in a study of blood T cell repertoires in COVID-19. Data came from immunoSEQ multiplex PCR; TCRdb stores just in-frame clones and leaves some out. The sample holds around 140,000 clones, 55% to 75% seen once. Material for sequencing was peripheral blood. The receptors shown here come from a woman in her seventies with acute or convalescent COVID-19.

The chain has TRBV28 and TRBJ1-1; a weak D match, TRBD1 (5 bases). This CDR3 is 14 amino acids long. Trimming removed 3 bases from V and 0 bases from J, with 8 bases in between. Germline V gene data show CDR1 as MDHEN and CDR2 as SYDVKM. The CDR3 loop is CASSFPGLNTEAFF. Here the CDR3 DNA reads TGTGCCAGCAGTTTTCCAGGGTTGAACACTGAAGCTTTCTTT.

The genes are TRBV2 and TRBJ1-2; D uncertain. The V end was cut by 5 bases, the J end by 2 bases, with 12 bases between. Germline-derived CDR1 and CDR2 are SNHLY and FYNNEI. This CDR3 spans 14 amino acids. The CDR3 region is CASSYQTGNYGYTF. CDR3 sequence (DNA): TGTGCCAGCAGTTACCAGACTGGAAACTATGGCTACACCTTC.

The chain couples TRBV5-1 to TRBJ2-7; D might be TRBD1 (6 bases). The CDR3 spans 15 residues. CDR1 SGHRS and CDR2 YFSETQ come from the germline V gene. Trimming stripped 0 bases from V and 2 bases from J, with 12 bases between. The CDR3 bases are TGCGCCAGCAGCTTGGGGCCAGGGGTCACCTACGAGCAGTACTTC. Its protein is CASSLGPGVTYEQYF.

V usage is TRBV2 and J usage is TRBJ1-1, with unresolved D. V shed 10 bases and J shed 6 bases, with 12 bases lying between them. There are 11 residues in the CDR3. CDR1 is SNHLY and CDR2 is FYNNEI in the germline V gene. The CDR3 spells CATGGRAEAFF. CDR3 bases: TGTGCCACCGGCGGGAGGGCTGAAGCTTTCTTT.

The V gene is TRBV15, the J gene TRBJ1-5; D not resolved. This CDR3 spans 15 amino acids. Trimming pared 7 bases from V and 2 bases from J, leaving 15 bases between. Per germline, CDR1 LNHNV and CDR2 YYDKDF (reference sequence). As DNA, the CDR3 is TGTGCCACCACCGGCGGGAGTGGGGGCAATCAGCCCCAGCATTTT. It encodes CATTGGSGGNQPQHF.

This chain joins TRBV7-9 and TRBJ1-1; TRBD1 might be the D (5 bases). Looked up from germline, CDR1 is SEHNR and CDR2 is FQNEAQ (reference sequence). The length of the CDR3 is 15 residues. V was trimmed by 3 bases and J by 3 bases, leaving 14 bases between them. This CDR3 is CASSLAGIRDTEAFF. DNA for the CDR3: TGTGCCAGCAGCTTGGCAGGGATTCGGGACACTGAAGCTTTCTTT.

The genes are TRBV21-1 and TRBJ2-3; TRBD2 is the table's D call and was not checked against the DNA. TRBV21-1 is designated a pseudogene. CDR3 length: 16 amino acids. The CDR3, as DNA: TGTGCCAGCAGGAGAACTAGCGGGAGGGGGACAGATACGCAGTATTTT. It specifies CASRRTSGRGTDTQYF.

The chain uses TRBV6-6 and TRBJ1-1; TRBD1 is a possible D gene (6 bases). Deletions cut 4 bases from V and 5 bases from J, with 20 bases between. Germline lookup yields CDR1 MNHNY and CDR2 SVGAGI (reference sequence). The CDR3 consists of 16 residues. CDR3 DNA: TGTGCCAGCAGTTTCCCAGAGGGGGGGGCGTGGACTGAAGCTTTCTTT. Translation gives CASSFPEGGAWTEAFF.

This clone appeared a few times. The chain is built from TRBV12-5 and TRBJ2-7; D gene unclear. Germline V lookup: CDR1 LGHNT, CDR2 FRNRAP. This CDR3 is 11 amino acids long. The V end lost 6 bases, the J end lost 1 base, and 4 bases lay between the germline ends. CDR3 amino acids: CASGGSYEQYF. CDR3 in DNA: TGTGCTAGTGGCGGGTCCTACGAGCAGTACTTC.

The chain combines TRBV23-1 with TRBJ1-1; TRBD1 agrees at 7 bases. TRBV23-1 qualifies as an ORF whose function is uncertain. This CDR3 contains 19 residues. The V gene end was trimmed by 0 bases and the J gene end by 5 bases; junction bases not matched to a gene: 18. CDR3 DNA sequence: TGCGCCAGCAGTCAATCCCCGGCTCAGGGGGTGCGCGGGGCGACTGAAGCTTTCTTT. Translated, it gives CASSQSPAQGVRGATEAFF.

The V gene is TRBV6-5, the J gene TRBJ1-4; possibly TRBD1 for D (6 bases). V shed 5 bases and J shed 6 bases, with 13 bases lying between them. Germline loops: CDR1 MNHEY, CDR2 SVGAGI. There are 14 residues in the CDR3. CDR3 residues: CASSQQGGDEKLFF. As DNA, the CDR3 is TGTGCCAGCAGTCAACAGGGTGGCGATGAAAAACTGTTTTTT.

The rearrangement links TRBV5-1 to TRBJ2-5, with D possibly being TRBD1 (6 bases). The V end lost 0 bases, the J end lost 4 bases, and 13 bases lay between the germline ends. CDR3 length equals 15 residues. Looked up from germline, CDR1 is SGHRS and CDR2 is YFSETQ. The CDR3 spells CASSLAQGISETQYF. In DNA form, the CDR3 reads TGCGCCAGCAGCTTGGCACAGGGTATTTCAGAGACCCAGTACTTC.

J is TRBJ1-4 and V is TRBV6-5; TRBD1 matches at 7 bases. CDR3 length equals 13 residues. The trim removed 8 bases at V and 4 bases at J, leaving 4 bases unmatched. The germline gives CDR1 MNHEY, CDR2 SVGAGI. The CDR3 loop is CASGGQFNEKLFF. CDR3 DNA: TGTGCCAGCGGGGGACAGTTTAATGAAAAACTGTTTTTT.

Of note for this clone: One end of the junction does not line up with germline, which may come from a read error. The CDR3 sequence: CASSQVAGGRNKQFF. CDR3 DNA sequence: TGTGCCAGCAGCCAAGTGGCAGGGGGGCGCAATAAGCAGTTCTTC. The chain couples TRBV4-2 to TRBJ2-1, with TRBD1 as a possible D gene (7 bases). Germline CDR1 LGHNA, CDR2 YNFKEQ. The CDR3 extends over 15 amino acids.

V and J are TRBV7-9 and TRBJ1-3; 11 bases align to TRBD1. CDR3 length: 16 amino acids. V gave up 1 base and J gave up 4 bases; unmatched junction bases: 3. Germline V gene sequence: CDR1 SEHNR, CDR2 FQNEAQ (reference sequence). Written as DNA, the CDR3 is TGTGCCAGCAGCTTAGGGACAGGGGGCGCCGGAAACACCATATATTTT. Translated, it gives CASSLGTGGAGNTIYF.